A single sample is the source of the 14 T cell receptor beta chains below, sequenced in a study of beta chain features in type 1 diabetes. Expressed TCRB transcripts were sequenced, since all the RNA that had been isolated was reverse transcribed. Using immunoSEQ multiplex PCR, the repertoire was profiled, and TCRdb retains in-frame clones only, with some absent. Here the sample spans hundreds of thousands of clones, approximately 15% being singletons. The sequenced material came from central memory CD4+ T cells from blood. Receptors were obtained from a man between 25 and 39 years old in good health.

This clone showed up just a few times. The rearrangement uses TRBV5-1 and TRBJ2-3, with 8 bases fitting TRBD1. The ends lost 0 bases at V and 3 bases at J; junction bases unmatched: 3. The CDR3 extends over 15 amino acids. In germline, CDR1 is SGHRS, CDR2 YFSETQ. The CDR3 spells CASSLGQGATDTQYF. CDR3 DNA: TGCGCCAGCAGCTTGGGTCAGGGGGCAACAGATACGCAGTATTTT.

This clone was seen more than once but under ten times. V usage is TRBV27 and J usage is TRBJ1-6; 7 bases align to TRBD1. Per the germline V gene, CDR1 is MNHEY and CDR2 is SMNVEV (reference sequence). The CDR3 length is 16 residues. J lost 7 bases, V lost 6 bases, and 12 bases had no gene match. This chain's CDR3 is CASSWGDRLLNSPLHF. In DNA form, the CDR3 reads TGTGCCAGCAGCTGGGGGGACAGACTACTAAATTCACCCCTCCACTTT.

The chain carries TRBV29-1 and TRBJ2-7, with a weak D call TRBD1 (6 bases). V was trimmed by 3 bases and J by 0 bases, leaving 9 bases between them. Looked up from germline, CDR1 is SQVTM and CDR2 is ANQGSEA. The CDR3 extends over 13 amino acids. The CDR3 spells CSVDRTDSYEQYF. The CDR3 region has the DNA TGCAGCGTTGATCGGACAGACTCCTACGAGCAGTACTTC.

This clone was seen a handful of times. Written as DNA, the CDR3 is TGTGCCATCAGAGGGGCAGGGGATTCACCCCTCCACTTT. As protein: CAIRGAGDSPLHF. This rearrangement joins TRBV10-3 to TRBJ1-6; TRBD1 is a possible D gene (6 bases). V was shortened by 6 bases and J by 8 bases, with 11 bases between the two germline ends. The germline V gene has CDR1 ENHRY and CDR2 SYGVKD. The CDR3 covers 13 residues.

This clone was recorded a few times. This chain uses TRBV7-2 with TRBJ2-5; no definite D call. Trimming removed 6 bases from V and 5 bases from J, with 7 bases in between. This CDR3 has 11 residues. Per the germline V gene, CDR1 is SGHTA and CDR2 is FQGNSA. In nucleotides, the CDR3 is TGTGCCAGCAGAGATGGGGAGACCCAGTACTTC. Translation: CASRDGETQYF. The complete variable domain, with remaining parts taken from reference TRBV7-2 and TRBJ2-5, reads GAGVSQSPSNKVTEKGKDVELRCDPISGHTALYWYRQSLGQGLEFLIYFQGNSAPDKSGLPSDRFSAERTGGSVSTLTIQRTQQEDSAVYLCASRDGETQYFGPGTRLLVL.

With regard to this clone: The junction does not match germline at one end; this may be a read error. This rearrangement joins TRBV6-5 to TRBJ2-1; 11 bases are shared with TRBD2. Germline V lookup: CDR1 MNHEY, CDR2 SVGAGI. This CDR3 comprises 15 residues. CDR3: CAISPTSGAYNEQFF. CDR3 bases: TGTGCCATCAGTCCGACTAGCGGGGCCTACAATGAGCAGTTCTTC.

This clone was recorded a few times. The rearrangement uses TRBV18 and TRBJ2-3; D remains ambiguous. V lost 3 bases and J 2 bases, leaving 18 bases between the germline ends. This CDR3 spans 17 amino acids. Germline CDR1 is KGHSH and CDR2 is LQKENI. The CDR3 DNA reads as TGTGCCAGCTCACCGACCACCACTTTGCTGTCCACAGATACGCAGTATTTT. Its translation is CASSPTTTLLSTDTQYF.

This clone has more than one count but fewer than ten. The CDR3 spells CASSSQTGGPRTGELFF. The DNA of the CDR3 is TGTGCCAGCAGTTCGCAAACAGGGGGACCCCGAACCGGGGAGCTGTTTTTT. This chain joins TRBV27 and TRBJ2-2; TRBD1 matches 8 bases. The CDR3 loop spans 17 amino acids. The V and J ends lost 4 bases and 5 bases, in that order; junction bases with no gene match: 12. Per germline, CDR1 MNHEY and CDR2 SMNVEV (reference sequence).

This clone showed up just a few times. The chain joins TRBV6-5 to TRBJ1-1, with unresolved D. Per germline, CDR1 MNHEY and CDR2 SVGAGI. Trimming cost V 1 base and J 6 bases, with 9 bases left between them. This CDR3 contains 13 residues. CDR3 amino acids: CASSYYTVSEAFF. The CDR3 nucleotides read TGTGCCAGCAGTTACTACACGGTGTCTGAAGCTTTCTTT.

The chain combines TRBV5-1 with TRBJ1-4, with D unresolved. Germline lookup yields CDR1 SGHRS and CDR2 YFSETQ. The V and J ends lost 5 bases and 2 bases respectively, with 10 bases between them. The CDR3 contains 14 residues. Here the CDR3 reads CASSMAATNEKLFF. CDR3 nucleotide sequence: TGCGCCAGCAGTATGGCGGCTACTAATGAAAAACTGTTTTTT.

This chain connects TRBV15 to TRBJ2-7; 7 bases line up with TRBD2. The junction had 5 bases not matched to a gene; V was cut back by 0 bases and J by 0 bases. Germline-derived CDR1 and CDR2 are LNHNV and YYDKDF (reference sequence). The CDR3 has 16 amino acids. CDR3 in amino acids: CATSRDLAASSYEQYV. CDR3 DNA: TGTGCCACCAGCAGAGATCTAGCGGCCAGCTCCTACGAGCAGTACGTC.

Comment on this clone: This sample includes further DNA sequences coding for the same CDR3. The CDR3 sequence: CASSREETQYF. The DNA for the CDR3 is TGTGCCAGCAGTCGCGAGGAGACCCAGTACTTC. The gene calls are TRBV11-3 and TRBJ2-5; D not certain. Trimming left V 6 bases short and J 5 bases short, with 7 bases between. CDR3 length equals 11 residues. CDR1 SGHNT and CDR2 YENEEA come from the germline V gene. Based on the CDR3 plus reference TRBV11-3 and TRBJ2-5, the full variable domain is EAGVVQSPRYKIIEKKQPVAFWCNPISGHNTLYWYLQNLGQGPELLIRYENEEAVDDSQLPKDRFSAERLKGVDSTLKIQPAELGDSAVYLCASSREETQYFGPGTRLLVL.

J is TRBJ2-1 and V is TRBV5-4; 9 bases are shared with TRBD1. Germline V gene lookup returns CDR1 SGHNT and CDR2 YYREEE (reference sequence). This CDR3 is built from 15 residues. Trimming cost V 4 bases and J 6 bases; bases outside gene matches: 8. In DNA form, the CDR3 reads TGTGCCAGCAGCCTCGGGACAGGGCTGGGCAATGAGCAGTTCTTC. It is translated as CASSLGTGLGNEQFF.

The chain couples TRBV19 to TRBJ1-5; weak D call: TRBD1 (6 bases). This CDR3 has 15 residues. Germline-derived CDR1 and CDR2 are LNHDA and SQIVND (reference sequence). Deletions cut 5 bases from V and 3 bases from J, with 14 bases between. The chain's CDR3 is CASSVFGTNNQPQHF. CDR3 DNA sequence: TGTGCCAGTAGTGTCTTCGGGACAAACAATCAGCCCCAGCATTTT.